The 16 T cell receptor beta chains below were found in one sample sequenced in a study of blood T cells in healthy people across ages. It was with a sample-barcoded 5' primer and a J-beta primer mix that a second PCR of roughly 7 to 12 cycles was run. Each CDR3 protein gets one entry after TCRdb re-called the 5' RACE reads with MiXCR. The sample has 1.5 million to 2 million distinct CDR3 sequences; under 30% are singletons. Material for sequencing was blood. These receptors all stem from a woman in her 30s in good health.

As to this clonotype: One end of the junction does not line up with germline, which may come from a read error. The chain employs TRBV12-3 or TRBV12-4 and TRBJ2-6; D may be TRBD1 or TRBD2 (5 bases each). CDR3 length equals 15 residues. In DNA, the CDR3 is TGTGCCGGCAGTTCTACGGGGCCGGGGGCCAACGTCCTGACTTTC. Its translation: CAGSSTGPGANVLTF.

The CDR3 DNA sequence: TGTGCCAGCAGCTTAGTTATGGGGTCAGATACGCAGTATTTT. Translated, it gives CASSLVMGSDTQYF. V and J are TRBV7-2 and TRBJ2-3; D is unresolved. The CDR3 sequence is 14 residues long. V lost 1 base to trimming and J lost 4 bases, with 9 bases between them. Germline CDR1 and CDR2: SGHTA and FQGNSA.

This clonotype was detected only a few times. The gene calls are TRBV3-1 and TRBJ2-1; TRBD1 matches at 8 bases. In germline, CDR1 is LGHDT, CDR2 YNNKEL (reference sequence). V dropped 4 bases and J dropped 7; count of bases not matched to a gene: 3. CDR3 length: 13 residues. CDR3 bases: TGTGCCAGCAGCCGTAGGACAGGGAATGAGCAGTTCTTC. It translates to CASSRRTGNEQFF.

The rearrangement links TRBV2 to TRBJ1-1; TRBD1 is a possible D gene (5 bases). CDR1 and CDR2 (germline): SNHLY, FYNNEI. The CDR3 totals 14 residues. The V and J ends lost 6 bases and 2 bases respectively, with 13 bases between them. DNA of the CDR3: TGTGCCAGCAGCCCGGGACTTTTCAACACTGAAGCTTTCTTT. Translation gives CASSPGLFNTEAFF.

This clonotype was recorded many times. The rearrangement links TRBV20-1 to TRBJ2-5; D gene ambiguous. From germline, CDR1 is DFQATT and CDR2 SNEGSKA (reference sequence). The CDR3 extends over 13 amino acids. Deletions cut 3 bases from V and 3 bases from J, with 11 bases between. The CDR3 spells CSARGPEKETQYF. DNA for the CDR3: TGCAGTGCTAGGGGCCCAGAGAAAGAGACCCAGTACTTC.

This rearrangement joins TRBV11-2 to TRBJ2-7; 7 positions match TRBD2. With 5 bases clipped from V and 3 bases from J, the junction kept 7 bases outside the gene matches. The CDR3 is 14 amino acids. Looked up from germline, CDR1 is SGHAT and CDR2 is FQNNGV. CDR3 coding DNA: TGTGCCAGCAGCGAAGGGACTAAACTCTACGAGCAGTACTTC. Its protein product is CASSEGTKLYEQYF. The variable domain in full, with the rest retrieved from reference TRBV11-2 and TRBJ2-7, is EAGVAQSPRYKIIEKRQSVAFWCNPISGHATLYWYQQILGQGPKLLIQFQNNGVVDDSQLPKDRFSAERLKGVDSTLKIQPAKLEDSAVYLCASSEGTKLYEQYFGPGTRLTVT.

This clonotype appeared many times. V and J are TRBV19 and TRBJ2-7, with 8 bases lining up with TRBD1. Losses at the gene ends were 2 bases for V and 6 bases for J; bases not matched to a gene: 12. The CDR3 sequence is 16 residues long. Germline CDR1 LNHDA, CDR2 SQIVND (reference sequence). The CDR3 DNA reads as TGTGCCAGTAGTATAAGTTGGCAGGGGGCGAGGAGCGAGCAGTACTTC. It specifies CASSISWQGARSEQYF.

V usage is TRBV3-1 and J usage is TRBJ2-7, with D unclear. Trimming cost V 4 bases and J 6 bases, with 22 bases left between them. CDR1 is LGHDT and CDR2 is YNNKEL in the germline V gene (reference sequence). The CDR3 totals 16 residues. DNA of the CDR3: TGTGCCAGCAGCCCGAGGCAGGTTACTACGTCTCCCGAGCAGTACTTC. This codes for CASSPRQVTTSPEQYF.

CDR3 bases: TGTGCTAGTGGTTTGACCCCGCTCGATGAGCAGTTCTTC. It encodes CASGLTPLDEQFF. This chain connects TRBV12-5 to TRBJ2-1; no clear D. V gave up 2 bases and J gave up 8 bases, with 10 bases separating them. CDR1 LGHNT and CDR2 FRNRAP come from the germline V gene. The CDR3 loop spans 13 amino acids.

This clonotype has a count of ten or more. The genes are TRBV27 and TRBJ2-5; TRBD2 matches 7 bases. Germline V gene lookup returns CDR1 MNHEY and CDR2 SMNVEV (reference sequence). The CDR3 loop spans 19 amino acids. J gave up 2 bases and V 0 bases, and 15 bases lay outside the gene matches. CDR3 amino acids: CASSLSSLEGRGIQETQYF. CDR3 DNA: TGTGCCAGCAGTTTATCGTCCCTCGAGGGGCGGGGGATACAAGAGACCCAGTACTTC.

This clonotype was seen only a few times. The J gene is TRBJ1-4, the V gene TRBV6-6; D remains unclear. Germline loops: CDR1 MNHNY, CDR2 SVGAGI (reference sequence). V was trimmed by 8 bases and J by 6 bases, leaving 13 bases between them. The CDR3 spans 13 residues. The CDR3 region is CASQRSGYEKLFF. The CDR3 DNA reads as TGTGCCAGCCAACGTTCCGGATATGAAAAACTGTTTTTT.

The chain carries TRBV20-1 and TRBJ1-4; 7 nucleotides line up with TRBD1. V dropped 3 bases and J dropped 4; count of bases not matched to a gene: 11. The CDR3 contains 16 residues. The germline V gene has CDR1 DFQATT and CDR2 SNEGSKA (reference sequence). The CDR3 DNA reads TGCAGTGCTAGCGTTGCCACAGGGGTCCTTAATGAAAAACTGTTTTTT. It specifies CSASVATGVLNEKLFF.

V and J are TRBV29-1 and TRBJ2-7; TRBD1 matches at 7 bases. Germline V lookup: CDR1 SQVTM, CDR2 ANQGSEA. J was trimmed by 2 bases and V by 7 bases; bases with no gene match: 5. CDR3 length: 12 residues. The CDR3 DNA sequence: TGCAGCGCGGGACAGAGAACCTACGAGCAGTACTTC. Translating it yields CSAGQRTYEQYF.

In its sample, this clonotype was seen a few times. The chain has TRBV2 and TRBJ2-7; D may be TRBD2 (5 bases). CDR1 and CDR2 (germline): SNHLY, FYNNEI. This CDR3 contains 14 residues. V was pared by 8 bases and J by 2 bases, with 16 bases between. The CDR3 region is CASGEEADPYEQYF. CDR3 in DNA: TGTGCCAGCGGAGAGGAGGCGGACCCCTACGAGCAGTACTTC.

Regarding this clonotype: This may stem from a read error, because a much larger clone lies one nucleotide away. The V and J genes are TRBV9 and TRBJ2-1, with 8 nucleotides matching TRBD2. V lost 4 bases, J lost 5 bases, and 5 bases stayed unmatched. This CDR3 is 14 amino acids long. Germline V gene data show CDR1 as SGDLS and CDR2 as YYNGEE. The CDR3 nucleotides read TGTGCCAGCAGCCCCCGGACTAGCCACAATGAGCAGTTCTTC. Translating it yields CASSPRTSHNEQFF.

Remarks on this clonotype: One junction end does not reproduce the germline sequence, and a read error may be involved. The V and J genes are TRBV29-1 and TRBJ1-5, with D possibly TRBD1 on 5 matching bases. CDR1 SQVTM and CDR2 ANQGSEA come from the germline V gene. CDR3 length: 14 residues. CDR3 residues: CSVGSGGVNQSQHF. For the CDR3, the DNA is TGCAGCGTTGGGTCCGGGGGTGTGAATCAGTCCCAGCATTTT.